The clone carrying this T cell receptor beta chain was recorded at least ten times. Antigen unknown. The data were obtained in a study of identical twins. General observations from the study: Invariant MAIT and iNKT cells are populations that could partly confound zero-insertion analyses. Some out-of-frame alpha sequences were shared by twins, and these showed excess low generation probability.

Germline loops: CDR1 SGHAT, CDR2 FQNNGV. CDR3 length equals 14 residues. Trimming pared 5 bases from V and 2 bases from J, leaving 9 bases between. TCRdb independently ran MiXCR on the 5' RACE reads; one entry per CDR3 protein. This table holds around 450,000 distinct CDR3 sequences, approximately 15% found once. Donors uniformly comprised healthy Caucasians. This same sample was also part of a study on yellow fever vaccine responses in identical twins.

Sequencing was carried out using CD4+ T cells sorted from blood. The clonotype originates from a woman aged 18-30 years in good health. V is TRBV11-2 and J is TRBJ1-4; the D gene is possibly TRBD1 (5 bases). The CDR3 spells CASSRDFTNEKLFF. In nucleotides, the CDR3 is TGTGCCAGCAGCCGGGACTTTACTAATGAAAAACTGTTTTTT.